The 2 T cell receptor beta chains below were found in one sample sequenced in a study of CXCR3-negative and CXCR3-positive naive CD8 T cells. General observations from the study: Naive cells positive for CXCR3 carried more hydrophobic TRB CDR3s than CXCR3-negative ones.

For these TCRs, the target antigens are not known. The study made its TRB cDNA libraries by 5' RACE, adding UMI labels. TCRdb reworked the 5' RACE reads into one entry per CDR3 protein, no DNA. The sample's table shows more than 100,000 distinct CDR3 sequences. The specimen was naive CXCR3+ CD8+ T cells from blood. Noted subset: CD45RO-CCR7+CD27+CD95- naive CD8+ T cells expressing CXCR3 (TNR3+). These receptors came from a human donor in good health. Some clones in this sample may be carry-over from other donors' samples.

The chain joins TRBV27 to TRBJ2-7; TCRdb reports TRBD1, a call that lacks DNA to check it against. The CDR3 runs 15 residues. Germline CDR1 is MNHEY and CDR2 is SMNVEV (reference sequence). The CDR3 region is CASSWAGVGIYEQYF.

This chain links TRBV7-6 with TRBJ2-3; TCRdb designates TRBD2, a call that cannot be tested without DNA. The CDR3 runs 15 residues. CDR1 SGHVS and CDR2 FNYEAQ come from the germline V gene. The CDR3 region is CASSLSAGPTDTQYF.